This T cell receptor (beta chain) is drawn from a study of OX40 agonist ivuxolimab in advanced cancers. Study-wide results and caveats: Near-lowest levels of clonal expansion characterized partial responders at 0.1-3.0 mg/kg. Expanded peripheral T-cell antigen specificity went undetermined.

Germline CDR1 SGHTA, CDR2 FQGNSA. The V segment lost 5 bases and the J segment 5 bases; nucleotides outside the gene matches: 12. The CDR3 consists of 17 residues. Using immunoSEQ multiplex PCR, the repertoire was profiled, and TCRdb retains in-frame clones only, with some absent. The sample comprises more than 45,000 clones, more than 75% of which are singletons, and roughly a tenth rests with the top ten. This clone was seen just once. Its specificity is unknown. The input for sequencing was CD4+ or CD8+ T cells sorted from blood, taken in a trial of the OX40 agonist ivuxolimab. The chain recombines TRBV7-2 with TRBJ2-3; 11 bases fit TRBD2. This clonotype originated in an adult with an advanced solid tumor such as melanoma, head and neck, liver or kidney cancer. CDR3 nucleotide sequence: TGTGCCAGCAGCCCCCGTGCTCTAGCGGGAGGCGTAGATACGCAGTATTTT. This codes for CASSPRALAGGVDTQYF.